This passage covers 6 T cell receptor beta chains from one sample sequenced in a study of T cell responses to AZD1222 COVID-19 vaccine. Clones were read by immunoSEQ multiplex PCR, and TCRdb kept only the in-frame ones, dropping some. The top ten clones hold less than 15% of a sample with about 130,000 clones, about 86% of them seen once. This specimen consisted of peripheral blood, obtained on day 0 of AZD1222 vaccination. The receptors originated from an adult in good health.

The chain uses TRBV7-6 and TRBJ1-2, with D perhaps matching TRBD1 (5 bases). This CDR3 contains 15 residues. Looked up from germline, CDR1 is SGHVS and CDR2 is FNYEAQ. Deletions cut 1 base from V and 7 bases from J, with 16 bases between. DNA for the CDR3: TGTGCCAGCAGCTTAGGTGGCAGGGTTTTAGGTGGCTACACCTTC. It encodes CASSLGGRVLGGYTF.

CDR3 DNA sequence: TGTGCCAACCCCCCCAGGGAAATAGCAGGGACTGAAGCTTTCTTT. Its protein is CANPPREIAGTEAFF. The chain is built from TRBV10-3 and TRBJ1-1; D is possibly TRBD1 (5 bases). Trimming took off 10 bases at V and 5 bases at J, with 23 bases between the two ends. Per germline, CDR1 ENHRY and CDR2 SYGVKD. The CDR3 is made up of 15 amino acids.

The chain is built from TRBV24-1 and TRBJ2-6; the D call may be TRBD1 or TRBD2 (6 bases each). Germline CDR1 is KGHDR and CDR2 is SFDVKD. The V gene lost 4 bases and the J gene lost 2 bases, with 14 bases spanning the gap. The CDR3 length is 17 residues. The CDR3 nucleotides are TGTGCCACCAGTGAGGGGCAGGGGACTCCTGGGGCCAACGTCCTGACTTTC. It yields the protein CATSEGQGTPGANVLTF.

CDR3 bases: TGTGCCAGCAGTTCCCGGACCGGGAAGAATGAGCAGTTCTTC. Its protein product is CASSSRTGKNEQFF. The rearrangement links TRBV6-5 to TRBJ2-1; weak D call: TRBD2 (5 bases). The CDR3 sequence is 14 residues long. Trimming left V 4 bases short and J 7 bases short, with 14 bases between. Germline V lookup: CDR1 MNHEY, CDR2 SVGAGI.

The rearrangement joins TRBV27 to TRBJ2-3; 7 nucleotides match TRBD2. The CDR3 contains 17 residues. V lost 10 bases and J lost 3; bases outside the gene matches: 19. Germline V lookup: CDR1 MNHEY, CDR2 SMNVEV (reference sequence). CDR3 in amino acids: CATLRASGFLRTDTQYF. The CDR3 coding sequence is TGTGCCACTTTGAGGGCTAGCGGTTTTCTTCGTACAGATACGCAGTATTTT.

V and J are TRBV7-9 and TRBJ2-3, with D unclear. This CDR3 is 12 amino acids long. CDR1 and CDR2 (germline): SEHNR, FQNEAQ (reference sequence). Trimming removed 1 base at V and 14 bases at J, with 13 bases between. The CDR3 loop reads CASSLGPTAPYF. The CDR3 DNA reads TGTGCCAGCAGCTTAGGGCCAACAGCTCCGTATTTT.